This T cell receptor beta chain was captured in a study of T cells in localized non-small cell lung cancer. With respect to this clone: Its antigen is as yet unknown.

Overall study results and limits: Owing to sequencing of a solitary tumor region, heterogeneity cannot be discounted. Overall survival was longer when the density of T cells in the blood was higher. Adjacent uninvolved lung had the highest clonality, suggesting focused antigen responses.

Assay used: immunoSEQ multiplex PCR; TCRdb lists only in-frame clones, some missing. Here the sample spans approximately 150,000 clones, around 89% being singletons. CDR3 length: 14 residues. V was shortened by 2 bases and J by 8 bases, with 13 bases between the two germline ends. Germline CDR1 and CDR2: MDHEN and SYDVKM. The sample was peripheral blood, taken before any cancer treatment. The rearrangement uses TRBV28 and TRBJ2-4; the D gene could be TRBD1 or TRBD2 (5 bases each). The clonotype was recovered from an older female donor with stage I lung adenocarcinoma. The CDR3 reads CASSLRGARHIQYF. The CDR3 coding sequence is TGTGCCAGCAGTTTACGAGGGGCGAGGCACATTCAGTACTTC.